These 27 T cell receptor beta chains originate from one sample sequenced in a study of OX40 agonist ivuxolimab in advanced cancers. Data came from immunoSEQ multiplex PCR; TCRdb stores just in-frame clones and leaves some out. Here the sample spans approximately 41,000 clones, 70% to 90% being singletons. The specimen was CD4+ or CD8+ T cells sorted from blood, collected in a trial of the OX40 agonist ivuxolimab. All receptors derive from an adult with an advanced solid tumor such as melanoma, head and neck, liver or kidney cancer.

The chain carries TRBV7-9 and TRBJ1-2; tentative D call: TRBD1 (5 bases). The germline gives CDR1 SEHNR, CDR2 FQNEAQ (reference sequence). Deletions cut 8 bases from V and 4 bases from J, with 17 bases between. The CDR3 sequence is 14 residues long. Here the CDR3 reads CASDLGDSLYGYTF. Written as DNA, the CDR3 is TGTGCCAGCGACCTAGGCGACAGCCTCTATGGCTACACCTTC.

This clone is classed as medium-sized. The chain employs TRBV14 and TRBJ1-1, with TRBD1 matching 7 bases. This CDR3 comprises 13 residues. Germline lookup yields CDR1 SGHDN and CDR2 FVKESK. Trimming took 1 base from V and 5 from J; bases not matched to a gene: 1. CDR3 sequence (DNA): TGTGCCAGCAGCCAAGTCAGGGGGACTGAAGCTTTCTTT. Translation gives CASSQVRGTEAFF.

This chain links TRBV25-1 with TRBJ1-5, with D possibly TRBD1 on 5 matching bases. The germline V gene has CDR1 MGHDK and CDR2 SYGVNS. V lost 4 bases and J lost 0, with 10 bases in between. This CDR3 is built from 15 residues. The CDR3 bases are TGTGCCAGCAGTGGCGGGACTCATAGCAATCAGCCCCAGCATTTT. Translating it yields CASSGGTHSNQPQHF.

The count of this clone is one. The rearrangement uses TRBV7-6 and TRBJ1-4; TRBD1 might be the D (5 bases). V lost 1 base and J 0 bases, leaving 12 bases between the germline ends. Germline V lookup: CDR1 SGHVS, CDR2 FNYEAQ. There are 17 residues in the CDR3. The CDR3 nucleotides are TGTGCCAGCAGCTTAGATGGCAGGGACCCAACTAATGAAAAACTGTTTTTT. Encoded protein: CASSLDGRDPTNEKLFF.

This chain uses TRBV27 with TRBJ2-7; maybe TRBD1 (6 bases). V shed 4 bases and J shed 5 bases, with 9 bases lying between them. The V gene's germline CDR1 is MNHEY and CDR2 SMNVEV (reference sequence). The length of the CDR3 is 12 residues. The CDR3 protein is CASSSQGHEQYF. Written as DNA, the CDR3 is TGTGCCAGCAGTTCACAGGGCCACGAGCAGTACTTC.

The chain employs TRBV27 and TRBJ2-5, with 8 nucleotides matching TRBD1. Germline CDR1 and CDR2: MNHEY and SMNVEV (reference sequence). Trimming at V came to 4 bases and at J to 2 bases, leaving 12 bases not matched to a gene. The CDR3 is 17 amino acids. The CDR3 protein is CASSSRVDRAWQETQYF. In DNA form, the CDR3 reads TGTGCCAGCAGTTCCAGGGTGGACAGGGCGTGGCAAGAGACCCAGTACTTC.

This chain links TRBV4-2 with TRBJ2-3; 10 nucleotides line up with TRBD1. Unmatched junction bases numbered 8, after V lost 5 bases and J lost 6 bases. CDR3 length: 15 amino acids. Germline V lookup: CDR1 LGHNA, CDR2 YNFKEQ. This CDR3 is CASSLPRTGGDTQYF. In DNA form, the CDR3 reads TGTGCCAGCAGCTTACCCCGGACAGGGGGGGATACGCAGTATTTT.

There are a few counts of this clone. The chain employs TRBV29-1 and TRBJ2-7; the D call may be TRBD1 or TRBD2 (5 bases each). This CDR3 contains 10 residues. The germline gives CDR1 SQVTM, CDR2 ANQGSEA. The V and J ends lost 6 bases and 6 bases respectively, with 9 bases between them. In DNA, the CDR3 is TGCAGCGTCTGGGACGTCGAGCAGTACTTC. Translation: CSVWDVEQYF.

Comments on this clone: The germline gene is not matched at one end of the junction; a read error may be the cause. The V and J genes are TRBV7-9 and TRBJ2-1; no definite D call. Germline-derived CDR1 and CDR2 are SEHNR and FQNEAQ (reference sequence). The CDR3 is 11 residues long. The CDR3 bases are TGTGCCAGCAGCCCTTACAACGAGCAGTTCTTC. This codes for CASSPYNEQFF.

A single count supports this clone. V is TRBV6-5 and J is TRBJ1-3; D is ambiguous. This CDR3 has 15 residues. Trimming left V 6 bases short and J 4 bases short, with 16 bases between. Looked up from germline, CDR1 is MNHEY and CDR2 is SVGAGI. CDR3 bases: TGTGCCAGCAGACCTACGCGTTATCAGGGAAACACCATATATTTT. Protein sequence: CASRPTRYQGNTIYF.

V gene TRBV9 combines with J gene TRBJ2-7, with 8 bases that match TRBD2. CDR1 and CDR2 (germline): SGDLS, YYNGEE. There are 15 residues in the CDR3. V lost 0 bases to trimming and J lost 5 bases; unmatched junction nucleotides: 7. Here the CDR3 DNA reads TGTGCCAGCAGCGTAGGAGGGGGACTAGTTAACGAGCAGTACTTC. As protein: CASSVGGGLVNEQYF.

V is TRBV4-3 and J is TRBJ1-5; D unclear. CDR1 LGHNA and CDR2 YSLEER come from the germline V gene. Trimming removed 0 bases at V and 5 bases at J, with 11 bases between. This CDR3 region has 15 residues. CDR3 region: CASSQDSSPHQPQHF. The CDR3 bases are TGCGCCAGCAGCCAAGATTCGTCCCCCCATCAGCCCCAGCATTTT.

The V call is TRBV5-1, the J call TRBJ2-5, with 8 bases lining up with TRBD2. The junction had 10 bases not matched to a gene; V was cut back by 4 bases and J by 5 bases. This CDR3 spans 15 amino acids. Germline V gives CDR1 SGHRS, CDR2 YFSETQ. The CDR3: CASSTGTSTMETQYF. The CDR3 DNA is TGCGCCAGCAGCACCGGGACTAGTACAATGGAGACCCAGTACTTC.

This clone has a single count. The genes are TRBV2 and TRBJ1-1; no clear D gene. V shed 4 bases and J shed 4 bases, with 10 bases lying between them. This CDR3 has 13 amino acids. Germline CDR1 is SNHLY and CDR2 is FYNNEI. The CDR3 nucleotides are TGTGCCAGCAGTGGGACGCGAACCACTGAAGCTTTCTTT. It encodes CASSGTRTTEAFF.

This clone was detected only once. The CDR3 here is CASSLSGGLNTEAFF. CDR3 sequence (DNA): TGCGCCAGCAGCTTGTCGGGCGGCCTGAACACTGAAGCTTTCTTT. This chain joins TRBV5-1 and TRBJ1-1; D call uncertain. Germline assignment: CDR1 SGHRS and CDR2 YFSETQ. V shed 1 base and J shed 0 bases, with 10 bases lying between them. The CDR3 sequence is 15 residues long. Variable domain in full (rest from reference TRBV5-1 and TRBJ1-1): KAGVTQTPRYLIKTRGQQVTLSCSPISGHRSVSWYQQTPGQGLQFLFEYFSETQRNKGNFPGRFSGRQFSNSRSEMNVSTLELGDSALYLCASSLSGGLNTEAFFGQGTRLTVV.

About this clone itself: At one boundary the junction diverges from the germline segment, which might be a read error. This chain joins TRBV27 and TRBJ1-2; weak D call: TRBD1 (5 bases). The CDR3 runs to 10 residues. Germline lookup yields CDR1 MNHEY and CDR2 SMNVEV (reference sequence). The DNA of the CDR3 is TGTGCCAGCAGTCCTCTGGGGGGGGCCTTC. Translated, it gives CASSPLGGAF.

This clone came up once. This chain connects TRBV6-5 to TRBJ2-2; 10 bases fit TRBD2. The CDR3 contains 15 residues. Looked up from germline, CDR1 is MNHEY and CDR2 is SVGAGI. J lost 6 bases, V lost 5 bases, and 6 bases had no gene match. In nucleotides, the CDR3 is TGTGCCAGCAGTCGCTATAGCGGGGGGCCCGGGGAGCTGTTTTTT. It translates to CASSRYSGGPGELFF.

V and J are TRBV19 and TRBJ2-3, with 7 bases fitting TRBD2. The length of the CDR3 is 11 residues. Germline CDR1 LNHDA, CDR2 SQIVND (reference sequence). V was clipped by 8 bases and J by 4 bases; unmatched bases: 0. The CDR3 coding sequence is TGTGCCAGTCTAGCGGCAGATACGCAGTATTTT. Amino acid sequence: CASLAADTQYF.

The V and J genes are TRBV7-2 and TRBJ2-1, with TRBD2 identical over 9 bases. CDR1 is SGHTA, CDR2 FQGNSA, per germline. V lost 0 bases and J lost 6; bases outside the gene matches: 12. The CDR3 runs 18 residues. The CDR3 DNA sequence: TGTGCCAGCAGCTTAGCGGGAGGAGCGGGGGGACCCTTCAATGAGCAGTTCTTC. Protein product: CASSLAGGAGGPFNEQFF.

The chain joins TRBV9 to TRBJ2-1; 11 nucleotides match TRBD2. The CDR3 sequence is 18 residues long. J gave up 0 bases and V 2 bases, and 7 bases lay outside the gene matches. Per germline, CDR1 SGDLS and CDR2 YYNGEE. The CDR3 DNA sequence: TGTGCCAGCAGCGTTAGCGGGGGGGCTAGGAGCTCCTACAATGAGCAGTTCTTC. This translates into CASSVSGGARSSYNEQFF.

The rearrangement uses TRBV30 and TRBJ2-2; perhaps TRBD2 as D (5 bases). Per germline, CDR1 GTSNPN and CDR2 SVGIG (reference sequence). The CDR3 covers 12 residues. Trimming shortened V by 5 bases and J by 5 bases, and 9 bases separated the two germline ends. In DNA, the CDR3 is TGTGCCTGGGATAGGGAGACCGGGGAGCTGTTTTTT. Encoded protein: CAWDRETGELFF.

This clone was seen a single time. CDR3 sequence reads: CASSPYRYNEQFF. The CDR3 DNA reads TGTGCCAGCAGCCCGTACAGGTACAATGAGCAGTTCTTC. This sequence joins TRBV14 and TRBJ2-1; perhaps TRBD1 as D (5 bases). Germline-derived CDR1 and CDR2 are SGHDN and FVKESK. This CDR3 region has 13 residues. Trimming stripped 4 bases from V and 4 bases from J, with 8 bases between. Together with reference TRBV14 and TRBJ2-1, the CDR3 gives the full variable domain: EAGVTQFPSHSVIEKGQTVTLRCDPISGHDNLYWYRRVMGKEIKFLLHFVKESKQDESGMPNNRFLAERTGGTYSTLKVQPAELEDSGVYFCASSPYRYNEQFFGPGTRLTVL.

The rearrangement uses TRBV4-1 and TRBJ2-3, with 8 bases matching TRBD2. The germline V gene has CDR1 MGHRA and CDR2 YSYEKL. This CDR3 is built from 17 residues. The V gene end was trimmed by 0 bases and the J gene end by 3 bases; junction bases not matched to a gene: 8. The chain's CDR3 is CASSQDQGSGATDTQYF. CDR3 DNA: TGCGCCAGCAGCCAAGATCAGGGTAGCGGGGCGACAGATACGCAGTATTTT.

V gene TRBV9 combines with J gene TRBJ2-3; TRBD2 matches at 9 bases. Germline CDR1 reads SGDLS; CDR2 reads YYNGEE. The CDR3 has 15 amino acids. V shed 2 bases, J shed 5 bases, and the junction held 6 bases outside the gene matches. CDR3 loop: CASSVGGGAEDTQYF. In DNA, the CDR3 is TGTGCCAGCAGCGTTGGCGGGGGGGCGGAAGATACGCAGTATTTT.

V and J are TRBV4-2 and TRBJ1-5; TRBD1 matches 9 bases. This CDR3 is 16 amino acids long. The germline gives CDR1 LGHNA, CDR2 YNFKEQ. Trimming cost V 1 base and J 9 bases; bases outside gene matches: 10. The CDR3 loop is CASSQVSGDREAPQHF. The CDR3 region has the DNA TGTGCCAGCAGCCAAGTTTCCGGGGACAGGGAGGCGCCCCAGCATTTT.

The V gene is TRBV4-1, the J gene TRBJ2-7; D tentatively reads TRBD1 or TRBD2 (5 bases each). In germline, CDR1 is MGHRA, CDR2 YSYEKL. The V end lost 0 bases, the J end lost 7 bases, and 13 bases lay between the germline ends. The length of the CDR3 is 14 residues. CDR3 loop: CASSQESGWGEQYF. The CDR3 bases are TGCGCCAGCAGCCAAGAATCGGGTTGGGGGGAGCAGTACTTC.

CDR3 nucleotides: TGTGCCTGGAGTGTCTCTGGTTTGACTGGAAACACCATATATTTT. This sequence encodes CAWSVSGLTGNTIYF. The chain recombines TRBV30 with TRBJ1-3; D gene uncertain. The CDR3 loop spans 15 amino acids. The germline CDR1 and CDR2 sequences are GTSNPN and SVGIG (reference sequence). Trimming left V 0 bases short and J 2 bases short, with 11 bases between.